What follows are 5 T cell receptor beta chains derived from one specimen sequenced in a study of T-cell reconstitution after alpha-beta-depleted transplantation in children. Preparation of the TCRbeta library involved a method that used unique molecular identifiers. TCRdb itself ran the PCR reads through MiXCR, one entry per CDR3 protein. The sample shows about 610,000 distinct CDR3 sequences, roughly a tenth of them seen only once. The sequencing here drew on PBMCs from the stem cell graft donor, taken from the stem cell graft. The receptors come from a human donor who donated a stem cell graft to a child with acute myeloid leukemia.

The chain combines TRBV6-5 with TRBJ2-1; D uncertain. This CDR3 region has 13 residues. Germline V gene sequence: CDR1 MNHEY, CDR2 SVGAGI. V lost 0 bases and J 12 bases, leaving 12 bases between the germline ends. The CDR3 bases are TGTGCCAGCAGTTACTCGAGCATGGCTGCGCAGTTCTTC. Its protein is CASSYSSMAAQFF.

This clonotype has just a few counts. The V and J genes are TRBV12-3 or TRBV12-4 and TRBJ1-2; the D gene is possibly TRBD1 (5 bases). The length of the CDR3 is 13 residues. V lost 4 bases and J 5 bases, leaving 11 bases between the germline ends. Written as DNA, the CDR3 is TGTGCCAGCAGTTGGGGCGGGAATTATGGCTACACCTTC. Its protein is CASSWGGNYGYTF.

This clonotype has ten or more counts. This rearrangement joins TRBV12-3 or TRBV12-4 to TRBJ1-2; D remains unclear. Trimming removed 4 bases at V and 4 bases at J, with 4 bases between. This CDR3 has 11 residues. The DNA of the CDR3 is TGTGCCAGCAGTTCGGTCTATGGCTACACCTTC. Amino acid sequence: CASSSVYGYTF.

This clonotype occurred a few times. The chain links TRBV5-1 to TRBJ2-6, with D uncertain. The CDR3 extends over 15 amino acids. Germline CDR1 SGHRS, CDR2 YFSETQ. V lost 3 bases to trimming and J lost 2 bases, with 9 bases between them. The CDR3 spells CASSYTRPGANVLTF. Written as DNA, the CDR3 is TGCGCCAGCAGCTACACACGTCCTGGGGCCAACGTCCTGACTTTC.

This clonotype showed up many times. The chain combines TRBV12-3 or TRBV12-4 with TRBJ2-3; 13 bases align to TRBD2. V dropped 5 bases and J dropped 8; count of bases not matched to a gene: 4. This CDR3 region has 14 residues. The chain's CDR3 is CASSGLAGVPTQYF. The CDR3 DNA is TGTGCCAGCAGTGGACTAGCGGGAGTCCCTACGCAGTATTTT.